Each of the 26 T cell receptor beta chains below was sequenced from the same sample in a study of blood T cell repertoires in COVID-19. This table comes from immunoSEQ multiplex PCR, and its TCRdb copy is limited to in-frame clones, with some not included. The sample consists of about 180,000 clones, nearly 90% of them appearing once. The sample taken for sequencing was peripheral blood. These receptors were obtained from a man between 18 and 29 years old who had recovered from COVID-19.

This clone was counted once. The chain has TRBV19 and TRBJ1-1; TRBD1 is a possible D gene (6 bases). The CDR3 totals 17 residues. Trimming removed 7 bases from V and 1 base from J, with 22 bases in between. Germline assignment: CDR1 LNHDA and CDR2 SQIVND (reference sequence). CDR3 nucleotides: TGTGCCAGTAATCGAGGGGGGGGATATCCCGAGAACACTGAAGCTTTCTTT. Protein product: CASNRGGGYPENTEAFF.

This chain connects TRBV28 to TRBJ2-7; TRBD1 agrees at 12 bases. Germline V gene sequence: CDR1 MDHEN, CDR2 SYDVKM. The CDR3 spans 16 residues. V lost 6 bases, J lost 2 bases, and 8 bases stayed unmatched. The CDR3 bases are TGTGCCAGCAGAGGGACAGGGGGCGCGGTCCCCTACGAGCAGTACTTC. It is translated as CASRGTGGAVPYEQYF.

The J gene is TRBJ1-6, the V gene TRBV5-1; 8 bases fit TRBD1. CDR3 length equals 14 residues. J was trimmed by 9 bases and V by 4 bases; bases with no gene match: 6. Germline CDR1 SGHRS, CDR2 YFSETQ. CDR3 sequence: CASSPGGDSSPLHF. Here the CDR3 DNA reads TGCGCCAGCAGCCCAGGGGGCGACTCTTCACCCCTCCACTTT.

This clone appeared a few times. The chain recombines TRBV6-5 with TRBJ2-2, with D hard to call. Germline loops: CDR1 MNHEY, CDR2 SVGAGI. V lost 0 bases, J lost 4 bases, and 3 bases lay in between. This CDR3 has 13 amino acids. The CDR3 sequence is CASSYSITGELFF. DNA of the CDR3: TGTGCCAGCAGTTACTCCATCACCGGGGAGCTGTTTTTT.

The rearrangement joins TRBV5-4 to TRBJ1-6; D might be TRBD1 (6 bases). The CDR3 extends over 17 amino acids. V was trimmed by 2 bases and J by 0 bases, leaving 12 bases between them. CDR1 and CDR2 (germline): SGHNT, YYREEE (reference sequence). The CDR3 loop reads CASSFTTGSSYNSPLHF. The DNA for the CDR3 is TGTGCCAGCAGCTTTACAACAGGGAGCTCCTATAATTCACCCCTCCACTTT.

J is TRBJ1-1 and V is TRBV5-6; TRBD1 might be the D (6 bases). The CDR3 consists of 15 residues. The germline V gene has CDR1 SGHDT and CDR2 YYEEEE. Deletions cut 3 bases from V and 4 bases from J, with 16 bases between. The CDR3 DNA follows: TGTGCCAGCAGCTCCCCGGGGGGGCGCGGCACTGAAGCTTTCTTT. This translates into CASSSPGGRGTEAFF.

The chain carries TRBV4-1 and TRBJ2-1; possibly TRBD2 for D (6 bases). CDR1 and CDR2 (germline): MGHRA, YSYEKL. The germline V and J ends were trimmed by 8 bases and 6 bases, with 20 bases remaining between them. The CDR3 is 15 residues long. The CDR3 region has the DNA TGCGCCAGCGGGTTTGGAGGGAGAGCAATCAATGAGCAGTTCTTC. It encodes CASGFGGRAINEQFF.

The CDR3 sequence is CASSISSRSYNEQFF. CDR3 nucleotides: TGTGCCAGTAGTATAAGCTCGCGCTCCTACAATGAGCAGTTCTTC. The chain combines TRBV19 with TRBJ2-1; D gene uncertain. This CDR3 is 15 amino acids long. V lost 2 bases to trimming and J lost 0 bases, with 8 bases between them. In germline, CDR1 is LNHDA, CDR2 SQIVND (reference sequence).

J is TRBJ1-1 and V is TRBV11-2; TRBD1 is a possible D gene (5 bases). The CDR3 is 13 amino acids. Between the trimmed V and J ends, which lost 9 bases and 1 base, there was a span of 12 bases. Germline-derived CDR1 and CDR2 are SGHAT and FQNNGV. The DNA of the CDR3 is TGTGCCAGTTCCGGGACTCAGAACACTGAAGCTTTCTTT. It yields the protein CASSGTQNTEAFF. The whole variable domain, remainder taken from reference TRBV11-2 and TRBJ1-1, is EAGVAQSPRYKIIEKRQSVAFWCNPISGHATLYWYQQILGQGPKLLIQFQNNGVVDDSQLPKDRFSAERLKGVDSTLKIQPAKLEDSAVYLCASSGTQNTEAFFGQGTRLTVV.

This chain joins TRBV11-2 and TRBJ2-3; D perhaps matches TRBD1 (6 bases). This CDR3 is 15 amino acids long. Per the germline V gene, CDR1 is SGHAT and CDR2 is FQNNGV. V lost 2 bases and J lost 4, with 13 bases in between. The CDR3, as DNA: TGTGCCAGCAGCTTATCCCAACAGGGCGCAGATACGCAGTATTTT. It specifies CASSLSQQGADTQYF.

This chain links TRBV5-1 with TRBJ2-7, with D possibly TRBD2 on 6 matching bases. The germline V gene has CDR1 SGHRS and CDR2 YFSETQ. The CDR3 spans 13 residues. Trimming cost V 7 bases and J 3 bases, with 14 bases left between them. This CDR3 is CASSRDLDYEQYF. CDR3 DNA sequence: TGCGCCAGCTCCCGGGACTTGGACTACGAGCAGTACTTC.

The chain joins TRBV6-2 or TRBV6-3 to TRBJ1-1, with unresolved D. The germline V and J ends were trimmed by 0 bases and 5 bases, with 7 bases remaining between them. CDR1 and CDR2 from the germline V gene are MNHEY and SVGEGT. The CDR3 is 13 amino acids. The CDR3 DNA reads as TGTGCCAGCAGTTACTCGAGTGAAACTGAAGCTTTCTTT. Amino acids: CASSYSSETEAFF.

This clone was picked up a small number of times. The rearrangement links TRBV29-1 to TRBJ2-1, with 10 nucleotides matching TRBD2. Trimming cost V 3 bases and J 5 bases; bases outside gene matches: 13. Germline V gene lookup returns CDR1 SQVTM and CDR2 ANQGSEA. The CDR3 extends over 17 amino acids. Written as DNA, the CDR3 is TGCAGCGTTGACGCTTTTTCAGGGACTAGCGCTAACAATGAGCAGTTCTTC. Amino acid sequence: CSVDAFSGTSANNEQFF.

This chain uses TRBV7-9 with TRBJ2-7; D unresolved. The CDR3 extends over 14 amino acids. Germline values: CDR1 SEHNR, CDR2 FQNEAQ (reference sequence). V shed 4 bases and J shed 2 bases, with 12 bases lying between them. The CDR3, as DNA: TGTGCCAGCAGCTCCGAGCATAGTCCCTACGAGCAGTACTTC. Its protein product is CASSSEHSPYEQYF.

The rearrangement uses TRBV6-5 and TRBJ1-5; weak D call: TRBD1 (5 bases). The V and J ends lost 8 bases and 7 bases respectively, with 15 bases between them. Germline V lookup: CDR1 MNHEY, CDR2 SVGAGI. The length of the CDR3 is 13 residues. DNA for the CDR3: TGTGCCAGCCGCGGCGGGGGAAGGCAGCCCCAGCATTTT. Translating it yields CASRGGGRQPQHF.

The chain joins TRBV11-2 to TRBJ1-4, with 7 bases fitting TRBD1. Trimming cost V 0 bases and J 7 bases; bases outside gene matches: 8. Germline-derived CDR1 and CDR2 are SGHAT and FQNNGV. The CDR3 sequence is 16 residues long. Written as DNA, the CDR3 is TGTGCCAGCAGCTTAGATGCAGGGGGGTTGGGTGAAAAACTGTTTTTT. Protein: CASSLDAGGLGEKLFF. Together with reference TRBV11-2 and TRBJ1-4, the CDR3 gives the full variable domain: EAGVAQSPRYKIIEKRQSVAFWCNPISGHATLYWYQQILGQGPKLLIQFQNNGVVDDSQLPKDRFSAERLKGVDSTLKIQPAKLEDSAVYLCASSLDAGGLGEKLFFGSGTQLSVL.

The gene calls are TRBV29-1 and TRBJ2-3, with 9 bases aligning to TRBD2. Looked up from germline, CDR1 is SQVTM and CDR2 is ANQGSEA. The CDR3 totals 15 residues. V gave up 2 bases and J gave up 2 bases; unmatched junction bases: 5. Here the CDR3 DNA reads TGCAGCGTTGAACGGGGGACTAGCCTCACAGATACGCAGTATTTT. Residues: CSVERGTSLTDTQYF.

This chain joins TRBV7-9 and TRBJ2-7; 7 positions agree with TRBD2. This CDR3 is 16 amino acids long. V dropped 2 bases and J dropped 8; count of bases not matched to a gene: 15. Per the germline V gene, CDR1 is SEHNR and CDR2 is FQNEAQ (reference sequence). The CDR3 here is CASSLSDTSPREQQYF. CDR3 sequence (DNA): TGTGCCAGCAGCTTAAGTGATACTAGCCCGCGGGAGCAGCAGTACTTC.

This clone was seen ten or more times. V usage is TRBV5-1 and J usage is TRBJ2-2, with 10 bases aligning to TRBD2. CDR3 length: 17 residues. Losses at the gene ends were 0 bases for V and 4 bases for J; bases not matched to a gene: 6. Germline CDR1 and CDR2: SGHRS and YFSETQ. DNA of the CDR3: TGCGCCAGCAGCTTGGCCAATCTAGCGGGAGTCACCGGGGAGCTGTTTTTT. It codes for CASSLANLAGVTGELFF.

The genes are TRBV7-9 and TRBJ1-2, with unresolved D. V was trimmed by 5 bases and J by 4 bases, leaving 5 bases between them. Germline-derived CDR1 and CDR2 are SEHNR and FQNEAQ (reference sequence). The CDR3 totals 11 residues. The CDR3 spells CASSGPYGYTF. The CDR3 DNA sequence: TGTGCCAGCAGCGGCCCCTATGGCTACACCTTC.

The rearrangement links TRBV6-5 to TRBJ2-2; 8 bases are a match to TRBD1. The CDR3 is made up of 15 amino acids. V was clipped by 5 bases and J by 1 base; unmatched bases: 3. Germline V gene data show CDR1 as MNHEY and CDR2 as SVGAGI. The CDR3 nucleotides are TGTGCCAGCAGTACTGGACAGGGGAACACCGGGGAGCTGTTTTTT. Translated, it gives CASSTGQGNTGELFF.

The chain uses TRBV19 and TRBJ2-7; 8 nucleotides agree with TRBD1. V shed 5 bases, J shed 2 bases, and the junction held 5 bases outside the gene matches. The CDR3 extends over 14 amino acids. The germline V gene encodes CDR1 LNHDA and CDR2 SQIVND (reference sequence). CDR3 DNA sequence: TGTGCCAGTAGTCCCCGGGACAGGACCTACGAGCAGTACTTC. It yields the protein CASSPRDRTYEQYF.

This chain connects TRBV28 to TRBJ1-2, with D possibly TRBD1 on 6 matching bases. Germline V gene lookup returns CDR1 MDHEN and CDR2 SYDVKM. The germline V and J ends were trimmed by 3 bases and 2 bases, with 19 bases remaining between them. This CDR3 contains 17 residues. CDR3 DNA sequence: TGTGCCAGCAGTTTTTCCCTTGAGACAGGCCAAAACTATGGCTACACCTTC. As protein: CASSFSLETGQNYGYTF.

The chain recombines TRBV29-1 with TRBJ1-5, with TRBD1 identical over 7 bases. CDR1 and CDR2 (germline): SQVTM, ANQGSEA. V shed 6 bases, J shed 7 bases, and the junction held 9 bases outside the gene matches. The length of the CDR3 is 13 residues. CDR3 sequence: CSVGGTESQPQHF. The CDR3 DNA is TGCAGCGTGGGCGGGACAGAGTCACAGCCCCAGCATTTT.

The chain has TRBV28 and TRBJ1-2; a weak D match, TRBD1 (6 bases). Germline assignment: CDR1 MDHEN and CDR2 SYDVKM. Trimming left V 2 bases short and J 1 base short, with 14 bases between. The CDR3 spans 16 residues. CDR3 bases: TGTGCCAGCAGTTTACCCGGGGGGGGGCGTAACTATGGCTACACCTTC. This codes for CASSLPGGGRNYGYTF.

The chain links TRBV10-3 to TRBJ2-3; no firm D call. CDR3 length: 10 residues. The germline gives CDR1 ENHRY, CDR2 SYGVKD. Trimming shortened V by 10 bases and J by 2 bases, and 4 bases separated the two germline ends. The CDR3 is CATSTDTQYF. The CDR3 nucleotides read TGTGCCACCTCCACAGATACGCAGTATTTT.